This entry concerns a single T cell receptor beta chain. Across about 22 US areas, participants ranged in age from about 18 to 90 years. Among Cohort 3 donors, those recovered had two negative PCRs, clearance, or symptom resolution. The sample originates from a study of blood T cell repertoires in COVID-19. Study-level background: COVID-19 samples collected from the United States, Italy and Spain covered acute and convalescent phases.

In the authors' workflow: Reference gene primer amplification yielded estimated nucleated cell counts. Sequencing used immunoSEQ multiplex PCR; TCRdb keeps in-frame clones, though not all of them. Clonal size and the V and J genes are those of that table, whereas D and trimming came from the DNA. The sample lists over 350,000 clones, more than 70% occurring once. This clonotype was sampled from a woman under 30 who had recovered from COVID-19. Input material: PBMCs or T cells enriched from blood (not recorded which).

CDR3 sequence: CASSFGQGAGNTIYF. CDR3 coding DNA: TGTGCCAGCAGTTTCGGACAGGGGGCAGGAAACACCATATATTTT. This chain uses TRBV27 with TRBJ1-3; 11 bases are shared with TRBD1. Looked up from germline, CDR1 is MNHEY and CDR2 is SMNVEV (reference sequence). This CDR3 is built from 15 residues. V trimming: 3 bases; J trimming: 4 bases; junction bases outside the gene matches: 2.